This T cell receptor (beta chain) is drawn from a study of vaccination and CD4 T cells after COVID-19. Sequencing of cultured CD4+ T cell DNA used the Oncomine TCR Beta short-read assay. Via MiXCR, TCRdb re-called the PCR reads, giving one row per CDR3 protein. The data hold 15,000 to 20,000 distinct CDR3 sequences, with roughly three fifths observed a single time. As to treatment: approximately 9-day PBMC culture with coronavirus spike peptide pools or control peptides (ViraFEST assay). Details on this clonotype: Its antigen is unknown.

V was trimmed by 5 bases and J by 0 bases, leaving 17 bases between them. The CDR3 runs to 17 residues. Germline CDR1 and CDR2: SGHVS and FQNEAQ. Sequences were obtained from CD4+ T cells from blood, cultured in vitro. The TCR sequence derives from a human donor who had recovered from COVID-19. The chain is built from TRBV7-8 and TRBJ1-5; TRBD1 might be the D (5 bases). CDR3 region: CASSGFHRILSNQPQHF. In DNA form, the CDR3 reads TGTGCCAGCAGCGGGTTTCACAGGATACTTAGCAATCAGCCCCAGCATTTT.